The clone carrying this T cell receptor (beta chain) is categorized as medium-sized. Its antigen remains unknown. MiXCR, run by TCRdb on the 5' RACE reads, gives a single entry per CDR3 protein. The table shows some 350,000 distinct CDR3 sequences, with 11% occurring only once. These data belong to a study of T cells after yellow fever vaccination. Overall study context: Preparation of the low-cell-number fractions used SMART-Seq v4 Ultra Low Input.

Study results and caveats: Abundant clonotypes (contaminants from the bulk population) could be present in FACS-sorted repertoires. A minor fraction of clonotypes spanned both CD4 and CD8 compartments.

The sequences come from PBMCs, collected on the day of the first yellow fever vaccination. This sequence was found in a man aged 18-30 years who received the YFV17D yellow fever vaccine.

This chain's CDR3 is CASRGFRQGGGNTIYF. DNA of the CDR3: TGTGCCAGCAGGGGATTTAGACAGGGTGGTGGAAACACCATATATTTT. This chain connects TRBV12-3 or TRBV12-4 to TRBJ1-3, with 7 bases fitting TRBD1. This CDR3 region has 16 residues. J was trimmed by 3 bases and V by 6 bases; bases with no gene match: 11.